Each of the 31 T cell receptor beta chains below was sequenced from the same sample in a study of early T cells in non-severe SARS-CoV-2 infection. TCRdb passed the 5' RACE reads through MiXCR, listing each CDR3 protein once. The data hold roughly 60,000 distinct CDR3 sequences, with 5.6% observed a single time. The sequenced material came from whole blood. The receptors were gathered from an adult who was a healthcare worker with PCR-confirmed SARS-CoV-2 infection or an uninfected control (not recorded which).

At least ten counts were recorded for this clonotype. The V gene is TRBV20-1, the J gene TRBJ2-7, with 10 bases identical to TRBD1. Germline V gives CDR1 DFQATT, CDR2 SNEGSKA (reference sequence). The CDR3 is 13 amino acids. Unmatched junction bases numbered 6, after V lost 6 bases and J lost 4 bases. DNA of the CDR3: TGCAGTGCCCCTCGACAGGGGGCTTACGAGCAGTACTTC. Encoded protein: CSAPRQGAYEQYF.

Remarks on this clonotype: A read error is possible here, since a much larger clone lies one base away. V gene TRBV11-1 combines with J gene TRBJ2-7, with 9 bases matching TRBD1. Germline V CDR1 and CDR2: SGHAT, FQDESV (reference sequence). This CDR3 is built from 14 residues. DNA for the CDR3: TGTGTCAGCAGCACTAGGACAGGGGCCTACGAGCAGTACTTC. Its translation: CVSSTRTGAYEQYF.

This clonotype was seen only a few times. The gene calls are TRBV27 and TRBJ2-7; a possible D gene is TRBD2 (6 bases). The CDR3 has 12 residues. V was shortened by 7 bases and J by 3 bases, with 10 bases between the two germline ends. Germline CDR1 MNHEY, CDR2 SMNVEV (reference sequence). The CDR3 protein is CASTGADYEQYF. The CDR3 bases are TGTGCCAGCACGGGAGCTGACTACGAGCAGTACTTC.

In regard to this clonotype: Mismatch with germline at one junction end may stem from a read error. The rearrangement joins TRBV5-1 to TRBJ2-5; D perhaps matches TRBD1 (5 bases). The CDR3 is made up of 15 amino acids. The germline gives CDR1 SGHRS, CDR2 YFSETQ. The CDR3 region has the DNA TGCGCCAGCAGCTTGGATCGACAGACCCAAGAGATCCAGTACTTC. Its translation: CASSLDRQTQEIQYF.

This clonotype occurred many times. CDR3 nucleotide sequence: TGTGCCTGGAAAATCCCCGGGGCCAACGTCCTGACTTTC. Translated: CAWKIPGANVLTF. The chain uses TRBV30 and TRBJ2-6; D gene uncertain. V lost 4 bases, J lost 4 bases, and 8 bases lay in between. CDR3 size: 13 residues. Looked up from germline, CDR1 is GTSNPN and CDR2 is SVGIG (reference sequence).

Ten or more counts support this clonotype. This chain links TRBV10-2 with TRBJ2-2; TRBD1 is a possible D gene (6 bases). Trimming stripped 6 bases from V and 2 bases from J, with 16 bases between. CDR3 length equals 16 residues. Germline lookup yields CDR1 WSHSY and CDR2 SAAADI. Here the CDR3 DNA reads TGCGCCAGCAGCCCCGGGACAAACTACAACACCGGGGAGCTGTTTTTT. This encodes CASSPGTNYNTGELFF.

This clonotype was seen just once. A single base separates this from a much larger clone, so it may be a read error. Given the absence of the conserved phenylalanine or tryptophan at the CDR3 end, a read error is likely. V is TRBV5-4 and J is TRBJ2-3; 10 bases map to TRBD1. The CDR3 is 16 amino acids. The J segment lost 4 bases and the V segment lost 4 bases, leaving 9 bases of the junction unmatched. Germline-derived CDR1 and CDR2 are SGHNT and YYREEE (reference sequence). The CDR3 reads CASSPGRDRGPDTQYY. CDR3 nucleotides: TGTGCCAGCAGCCCTGGGCGGGACAGGGGCCCAGATACGCAGTATTAT.

This clonotype was seen many times. J is TRBJ2-1 and V is TRBV12-3 or TRBV12-4; D unclear. The CDR3 totals 14 residues. V was pared by 1 base and J by 5 bases, with 9 bases between. The CDR3 coding sequence is TGTGCCAGCAGTTTAGACCAGCTAGACAATGAGCAGTTCTTC. Translated: CASSLDQLDNEQFF.

This clonotype was counted a few times. This chain joins TRBV7-7 and TRBJ2-2; no clear D gene. Trimming pared 6 bases from V and 5 bases from J, leaving 7 bases between. CDR1 is SSHAT and CDR2 is FNYEAQ in the germline V gene (reference sequence). This CDR3 has 12 amino acids. The CDR3 is CASRPATGELFF. CDR3 in DNA: TGTGCCAGCAGGCCGGCTACCGGGGAGCTGTTTTTT.

Only a few counts were recorded for this clonotype. The chain has TRBV5-8 and TRBJ2-5, with TRBD2 matching 14 bases. Germline values: CDR1 SGHTS, CDR2 YDEGEE. The V segment lost 4 bases and the J segment 4 bases; nucleotides outside the gene matches: 3. The CDR3 covers 15 residues. Here the CDR3 reads CASSAGLAGAETQYF. The DNA for the CDR3 is TGTGCCAGCAGCGCGGGACTAGCGGGGGCAGAGACCCAGTACTTC.

Comments on this clonotype: This may arise from a read error, as a much more abundant clone is one base away. The chain links TRBV20-1 to TRBJ2-1; D is unresolved. Trimming pared 0 bases from V and 3 bases from J, leaving 9 bases between. The CDR3 consists of 14 residues. Germline-derived CDR1 and CDR2 are DFQATT and SNEGSKA (reference sequence). DNA for the CDR3: TGCAGTGCTAGAGATATAAGACACTACAATGAGCAGTTCTTC. Protein product: CSARDIRHYNEQFF.

The chain employs TRBV4-1 and TRBJ1-1, with D perhaps matching TRBD1 (6 bases). Deletions cut 1 base from V and 7 bases from J, with 22 bases between. The germline gives CDR1 MGHRA, CDR2 YSYEKL. This CDR3 comprises 17 residues. CDR3 sequence reads: CASSQGLRDTQRFEAFF. The CDR3 region has the DNA TGCGCCAGCAGCCAAGGGCTCCGGGACACCCAGAGATTTGAAGCTTTCTTT.

The table lists this clonotype with a few counts. This chain joins TRBV5-1 and TRBJ2-2; 11 nucleotides align to TRBD2. The CDR3 spans 15 residues. CDR1 is SGHRS, CDR2 YFSETQ, per germline. The V and J ends lost 2 bases and 6 bases, in that order; junction bases with no gene match: 3. CDR3: CASSFSGRASGELFF. Written as DNA, the CDR3 is TGCGCCAGCAGCTTTAGCGGGAGGGCCTCCGGGGAGCTGTTTTTT.

This clonotype was detected many times. J is TRBJ1-2 and V is TRBV7-2; D may be TRBD1 (6 bases). The CDR3 totals 14 residues. With 8 bases removed from V and 6 bases from J, the gap between germline ends came to 19 bases. Germline CDR1 and CDR2: SGHTA and FQGNSA. CDR3 in DNA: TGTGCCAGCCGGCCGGGGGGCGCAGGTCATGGCTACACCTTC. It codes for CASRPGGAGHGYTF.

This clonotype was seen many times. The chain is built from TRBV5-5 and TRBJ2-6; possibly TRBD1 for D (6 bases). Germline CDR1 SGHKS, CDR2 YYEKEE (reference sequence). Trimming left V 4 bases short and J 0 bases short, with 17 bases between. CDR3 size: 18 residues. The CDR3 sequence is CASSPSDRRNSGANVLTF. Here the CDR3 DNA reads TGTGCCAGCAGCCCGTCAGACAGGAGAAACTCTGGGGCCAACGTCCTGACTTTC.

In this sample, this clonotype turned up many times. The rearrangement joins TRBV5-5 to TRBJ2-1, with TRBD2 identical over 10 bases. This CDR3 has 16 residues. Germline assignment: CDR1 SGHKS and CDR2 YYEKEE (reference sequence). The trim removed 4 bases at V and 4 bases at J, leaving 8 bases unmatched. CDR3 residues: CASSPAVAGGYNEQFF. The CDR3 DNA reads as TGTGCCAGCAGCCCTGCGGTAGCGGGGGGATACAATGAGCAGTTCTTC. Using reference TRBV5-5 and TRBJ2-1 for the parts outside the CDR3, the full variable domain is DAGVTQSPTHLIKTRGQQVTLRCSPISGHKSVSWYQQVLGQGPQFIFQYYEKEERGRGNFPDRFSARQFPNYSSELNVNALLLGDSALYLCASSPAVAGGYNEQFFGPGTRLTVL.

The rearrangement links TRBV13 to TRBJ2-7, with 11 bases fitting TRBD2. The CDR3 runs to 16 residues. With 3 bases clipped from V and 4 bases from J, the junction kept 8 bases outside the gene matches. Germline V lookup: CDR1 PRHDT, CDR2 FYEKMQ (reference sequence). The CDR3 loop reads CASSFRGTSGRYEQYF. As DNA, the CDR3 is TGTGCCAGCAGCTTCCGAGGGACTAGCGGCCGATACGAGCAGTACTTC.

This clonotype was recorded at least ten times. The chain links TRBV5-4 to TRBJ1-1; D possibly corresponds to TRBD1 (6 bases). CDR3 size: 12 residues. Trimming stripped 4 bases from V and 11 bases from J, with 15 bases between. Germline-derived CDR1 and CDR2 are SGHNT and YYREEE (reference sequence). The CDR3 sequence: CASSEQGLGAFF. The CDR3 nucleotides read TGTGCCAGCAGCGAACAGGGACTTGGGGCTTTCTTT.

This chain joins TRBV7-3 and TRBJ2-1; D is unclear. Trimming pared 8 bases from V and 9 bases from J, leaving 11 bases between. The CDR3 is 11 residues long. Germline lookup yields CDR1 SGHTA and CDR2 FQGTGA. The CDR3 here is CASGAGSEQFF. In nucleotides, the CDR3 is TGTGCCAGCGGAGCTGGAAGTGAGCAGTTCTTC.

This clonotype appeared a few times. CDR3 amino acids: CASTWGTSYEQYF. For the CDR3, the DNA is TGTGCCAGCACCTGGGGGACCTCCTACGAGCAGTACTTC. V is TRBV12-3 or TRBV12-4 and J is TRBJ2-7; perhaps D is TRBD1 or TRBD2 (5 bases each). The germline V and J ends were trimmed by 7 bases and 0 bases, with 10 bases remaining between them. The CDR3 spans 13 residues.

The chain links TRBV6-1 to TRBJ2-3; D possibly corresponds to TRBD2 (6 bases). Germline CDR1 and CDR2: MNHNS and SASEGT. The CDR3 covers 18 residues. V gave up 1 base and J gave up 1 base, with 18 bases separating them. The CDR3 DNA reads as TGTGCCAGCAGTGAAGACCCACTAGCCTCCCGGGGCACAGATACGCAGTATTTT. This codes for CASSEDPLASRGTDTQYF.

V usage is TRBV7-9 and J usage is TRBJ2-3, with 13 bases fitting TRBD2. CDR1 is SEHNR and CDR2 is FQNEAQ in the germline V gene (reference sequence). The trim removed 6 bases at V and 4 bases at J, leaving 7 bases unmatched. There are 16 residues in the CDR3. CDR3 in amino acids: CASSPGLAGWADTQYF. The DNA for the CDR3 is TGTGCCAGCAGTCCGGGACTAGCGGGGTGGGCAGATACGCAGTATTTT.

This chain uses TRBV6-2 or TRBV6-3 with TRBJ2-5; 9 nucleotides align to TRBD2. J was trimmed by 5 bases and V by 8 bases; bases with no gene match: 9. This CDR3 is 14 amino acids long. CDR1 and CDR2 from the germline V gene are MNHEY and SVGEGT. CDR3 sequence (DNA): TGTGCCAGCTCCGGGGTAGCGGGAGATGAGACCCAGTACTTC. This codes for CASSGVAGDETQYF.

The table lists this clonotype with a few counts. The chain links TRBV27 to TRBJ2-7; D possibly corresponds to TRBD1 (6 bases). The V end was cut by 3 bases, the J end by 4 bases, with 22 bases between. Germline V gene lookup returns CDR1 MNHEY and CDR2 SMNVEV (reference sequence). The CDR3 length is 17 residues. For the CDR3, the DNA is TGTGCCAGCAGTTTCTCCGCGACCGGGACACAGCTTTACGAGCAGTACTTC. Amino acid sequence: CASSFSATGTQLYEQYF.

This clonotype was counted between two and nine times. This chain connects TRBV5-4 to TRBJ1-5, with D possibly TRBD1 on 6 matching bases. CDR1 and CDR2 from the germline V gene are SGHNT and YYREEE (reference sequence). Between the trimmed V and J ends, which lost 4 bases and 6 bases, there was a span of 8 bases. There are 12 residues in the CDR3. CDR3 protein: CASSADSQPQHF. The DNA for the CDR3 is TGTGCCAGCAGCGCGGACAGTCAGCCCCAGCATTTT.

This clonotype was recorded many times. The gene calls are TRBV2 and TRBJ1-5; D is ambiguous. The CDR3 extends over 13 amino acids. Germline CDR1 SNHLY, CDR2 FYNNEI. V lost 10 bases, J lost 9 bases, and 19 bases lay in between. The CDR3 coding sequence is TGTGCCACCCGAGACGGTGGCCCCCGGCCCCAGCATTTT. Protein: CATRDGGPRPQHF.

The rearrangement uses TRBV5-8 and TRBJ2-3, with a possible D match to TRBD2 (6 bases). V lost 2 bases, J lost 5 bases, and 12 bases lay in between. The CDR3 is 14 amino acids. CDR1 and CDR2 from the germline V gene are SGHTS and YDEGEE. For the CDR3, the DNA is TGTGCCAGCAGCTTCAATGCGGGGCGAGATACGCAGTATTTT. Its translation is CASSFNAGRDTQYF.

The table lists this clonotype with many counts. The chain joins TRBV6-6 to TRBJ1-2; 9 bases are shared with TRBD1. Germline-derived CDR1 and CDR2 are MNHNY and SVGAGI (reference sequence). The CDR3 extends over 16 amino acids. V lost 5 bases and J lost 3; bases outside the gene matches: 10. CDR3 sequence (DNA): TGTGCCAGCAGTGCCTGGACAGGGGCGGGTTACTATGGCTACACCTTC. Translation: CASSAWTGAGYYGYTF.

CDR3 sequence: CASSPGLAGGSDEQFF. The CDR3 DNA reads as TGTGCCAGCAGCCCGGGACTAGCGGGGGGGTCCGATGAGCAGTTCTTC. The rearrangement joins TRBV11-3 to TRBJ2-1, with 16 bases fitting TRBD2. V shed 5 bases, J shed 8 bases, and the junction held 6 bases outside the gene matches. This CDR3 has 16 residues. Per germline, CDR1 SGHNT and CDR2 YENEEA. The full variable domain, with the rest looked up from reference TRBV11-3 and TRBJ2-1, is EAGVVQSPRYKIIEKKQPVAFWCNPISGHNTLYWYLQNLGQGPELLIRYENEEAVDDSQLPKDRFSAERLKGVDSTLKIQPAELGDSAVYLCASSPGLAGGSDEQFFGPGTRLTVL.

V is TRBV2 and J is TRBJ2-3, with 15 bases identical to TRBD2. The CDR3 extends over 16 amino acids. Germline V gives CDR1 SNHLY, CDR2 FYNNEI. The ends lost 7 bases at V and 4 bases at J; junction bases unmatched: 6. This CDR3 reads CASNSGLAGGSDTQYF. For the CDR3, the DNA is TGTGCCAGCAATTCCGGACTAGCGGGAGGGTCAGATACGCAGTATTTT. The full variable domain, completed using reference TRBV2 and TRBJ2-3, is EPEVTQTPSHQVTQMGQEVILRCVPISNHLYFYWYRQILGQKVEFLVSFYNNEISEKSEIFDDQFSVERPDGSNFTLKIRSTKLEDSAMYFCASNSGLAGGSDTQYFGPGTRLTVL.

This clonotype came up many times. The rearrangement uses TRBV7-2 and TRBJ1-5; D is ambiguous. Germline lookup yields CDR1 SGHTA and CDR2 FQGNSA. There are 16 residues in the CDR3. V lost 2 bases to trimming and J lost 4 bases, with 15 bases between them. The CDR3 DNA reads TGTGCCAGCAGCTTACCAGGCAGCGTTTCGAATCAGCCCCAGCATTTT. Protein product: CASSLPGSVSNQPQHF.